This T cell receptor beta chain was sequenced in a study of CD8+CD57+ T cells in acquired aplastic anemia. At the level of the study: Sorted CD4+ and CD8+ cells yielded DNA averaging around 3 ug.

V lost 0 bases to trimming and J lost 9 bases; unmatched junction nucleotides: 10. Germline loops: CDR1 KGHDR, CDR2 SFDVKD. This CDR3 contains 15 residues. TCR beta VDJ combinations and CDR3 sequences were profiled from genomic DNA. MiXCR, run by TCRdb on the reads, gives a single entry per CDR3 protein. The profile shows about 180,000 distinct CDR3 sequences, about 50% of them singletons. A word on this clonotype: Its target is not known.

Overall study results and limits: A set of around 30 CD8+ CDR3 sequences was shared between patients and controls, and these sequences appeared highly expressed in patients.

Sequencing involved patients with CD8+CD57+ cell expansion previously shown by flow cytometry. No therapy had been given to the patients at the time of blood sampling. What was sequenced was sorted CD4+, CD8+, or CD8+CD57+ T cells (not recorded which) from PBMCs. The rearrangement links TRBV24-1 to TRBJ2-7, with TRBD2 matching 7 bases. The clonotype comes from a human donor with aplastic anemia. CDR3 loop: CATSDLGGSSGGQYF. DNA of the CDR3: TGTGCCACCAGTGATTTGGGGGGGTCGTCGGGAGGGCAGTACTTC.